This TCR beta chain appears in the sequencing data of a study of beta chain features in type 1 diabetes. The study, taken as a whole, reports: Moderate but significant shortening of TCRB CDR3s was recorded in all four CD4+ subsets from Type 1 diabetes patients. At VDJ recombination sites, type 1 diabetes patients had fewer insertions and more deleted nucleotides. Whatever favoring of shorter templates PCR might show would apply equally to patients and controls.

The V end was cut by 5 bases, the J end by 4 bases, with 6 bases between. The CDR3 contains 11 residues. The germline gives CDR1 SGHVS, CDR2 FQNEAQ. CD4+ naive, central memory, regulatory and stem cell-like memory subsets were isolated by sorting on CD45RO/CCR7/CD25/CD127/CD95/CD27. Expressed TCRB transcripts were sequenced after all isolated RNA was converted to cDNA. Approximately 4 million reads on average were seen across naive, central memory and regulatory T cell samples. Clones were sequenced by immunoSEQ multiplex PCR, and TCRdb holds only the in-frame ones, with some missing. The sample consists of around 650,000 clones, 9.5% to 15% of them appearing once. This clone showed up just a few times. The antigen is unknown.

The chain joins TRBV7-8 to TRBJ2-7; no clear D. This TCR came from a young man with type 1 diabetes. The sample was naive CD4+ T cells from blood. The CDR3 is CASSAIYEQYF. In DNA, the CDR3 is TGTGCCAGCAGCGCAATTTACGAGCAGTACTTC.